These 13 T cell receptor beta chains were all obtained from the same sample, sequenced in a study of blood T cell repertoires in COVID-19. Libraries were prepared by immunoSEQ multiplex PCR; TCRdb keeps only in-frame clonotypes and omits some of them. This table holds about 370,000 clones, roughly nine tenths found once. Sequenced material: PBMCs or T cells enriched from blood (not recorded which). These receptors were collected from a man aged 18-30 years who had recovered from COVID-19.

This rearrangement joins TRBV28 to TRBJ2-7; perhaps TRBD1 as D (5 bases). This CDR3 has 12 residues. The V and J ends lost 2 bases and 6 bases respectively, with 8 bases between them. The germline V gene has CDR1 MDHEN and CDR2 SYDVKM. The CDR3 here is CASSLGAIEQYF. In DNA form, the CDR3 reads TGTGCCAGCAGTTTAGGGGCCATCGAGCAGTACTTC.

The chain combines TRBV19 with TRBJ2-2, with a tentative D call TRBD2 (6 bases). Per germline, CDR1 LNHDA and CDR2 SQIVND (reference sequence). CDR3 length: 16 amino acids. The V gene lost 2 bases and the J gene lost 1 base, with 11 bases spanning the gap. DNA for the CDR3: TGTGCCAGTAGTATACGCGGGATCGGGAACACCGGGGAGCTGTTTTTT. Its protein is CASSIRGIGNTGELFF. Filled out from reference TRBV19 and TRBJ2-2, the complete variable domain reads DGGITQSPKYLFRKEGQNVTLSCEQNLNHDAMYWYRQDPGQGLRLIYYSQIVNDFQKGDIAEGYSVSREKKESFPLTVTSAQKNPTAFYLCASSIRGIGNTGELFFGEGSRLTVL.

This clone showed up just a few times. The chain uses TRBV7-8 and TRBJ1-2; 7 bases are a match to TRBD1. V trimming: 0 bases; J trimming: 8 bases; junction bases outside the gene matches: 9. The CDR3 totals 15 residues. Germline CDR1 SGHVS, CDR2 FQNEAQ. The CDR3 DNA reads as TGTGCCAGCAGCTTAGCAATCCGACAGGGCGGGGGCTACACCTTC. Protein: CASSLAIRQGGGYTF.

This clone has just one count. The identical CDR3 is also encoded by other nucleotide sequences in the sample. The J gene is TRBJ1-1, the V gene TRBV5-1; 7 bases are a match to TRBD1. The CDR3 totals 14 residues. The junction had 2 bases not matched to a gene; V was cut back by 2 bases and J by 1 base. CDR1 is SGHRS, CDR2 YFSETQ, per germline. CDR3 residues: CASSLQGPNTEAFF. CDR3 nucleotide sequence: TGCGCCAGCAGCTTACAGGGGCCGAACACTGAAGCTTTCTTT.

The chain employs TRBV6-1 and TRBJ2-7; TRBD1 agrees at 7 bases. Germline V gives CDR1 MNHNS, CDR2 SASEGT. Trimming at V came to 2 bases and at J to 2 bases, leaving 9 bases not matched to a gene. CDR3 length: 16 amino acids. Written as DNA, the CDR3 is TGTGCCAGCAGTGAACCTTACAGGGGATCGACCTACGAGCAGTACTTC. Amino acid sequence: CASSEPYRGSTYEQYF.

J is TRBJ2-7 and V is TRBV5-1, with TRBD1 matching 7 bases. Losses at the gene ends were 1 base for V and 3 bases for J; bases not matched to a gene: 4. CDR3 length: 14 residues. CDR1 and CDR2 from the germline V gene are SGHRS and YFSETQ. Here the CDR3 DNA reads TGCGCCAGCAGCTTGTTTACAGGGGACTACGAGCAGTACTTC. Translating gives CASSLFTGDYEQYF.

The chain carries TRBV5-5 and TRBJ1-2, with a possible D match to TRBD1 (5 bases). Germline assignment: CDR1 SGHKS and CDR2 YYEKEE (reference sequence). The CDR3 is 15 residues long. V was clipped by 0 bases and J by 1 base, with 10 bases between them. The CDR3 reads CASSLDVGGNYGYTF. For the CDR3, the DNA is TGTGCCAGCAGCTTGGATGTCGGGGGTAACTATGGCTACACCTTC.

CDR3: CASLTTQGDTQYF. The DNA for the CDR3 is TGTGCCAGCCTTACCACTCAGGGAGATACGCAGTATTTT. V is TRBV18 and J is TRBJ2-3; TRBD1 is a possible D gene (5 bases). CDR1 and CDR2 from the germline V gene are KGHSH and LQKENI. The CDR3 consists of 13 residues. Trimming shortened V by 8 bases and J by 5 bases, and 14 bases separated the two germline ends.

The V and J genes are TRBV3-1 (or the pseudogene TRBV3-2) and TRBJ1-6; tentatively, D is TRBD1 (5 bases). This CDR3 has 14 residues. In germline, CDR1 is LGHDT, CDR2 YNNKEL (reference sequence). V was shortened by 6 bases and J by 3 bases, with 9 bases between the two germline ends. The CDR3 DNA sequence: TGTGCCAGCAGTTCGGGACTCTATAATTCACCCCTCCACTTT. Encoded protein: CASSSGLYNSPLHF.

The chain joins TRBV20-1 to TRBJ1-4; TRBD1 agrees at 7 bases. Germline CDR1 reads DFQATT; CDR2 reads SNEGSKA (reference sequence). The CDR3 extends over 15 amino acids. The junction had 8 bases not matched to a gene; V was cut back by 3 bases and J by 4 bases. CDR3 bases: TGCAGTGCTAGTGAATCCGGGACAGATAATGAAAAACTGTTTTTT. This sequence encodes CSASESGTDNEKLFF.

This sequence joins TRBV7-8 and TRBJ2-1, with 10 nucleotides matching TRBD2. V lost 4 bases and J lost 9; bases outside the gene matches: 15. The CDR3 is made up of 17 amino acids. Per germline, CDR1 SGHVS and CDR2 FQNEAQ. CDR3: CASSSSLGLAKGSEQFF. The DNA for the CDR3 is TGTGCCAGCAGCTCAAGCTTGGGACTAGCGAAGGGGAGTGAGCAGTTCTTC.

The gene calls are TRBV6-6 and TRBJ2-7; perhaps TRBD1 as D (6 bases). Germline-derived CDR1 and CDR2 are MNHNY and SVGAGI (reference sequence). Trimming stripped 8 bases from V and 2 bases from J, with 13 bases between. The CDR3 runs 13 residues. CDR3 residues: CASGDRNTYEQYF. CDR3 nucleotide sequence: TGTGCCAGCGGCGACAGGAACACCTACGAGCAGTACTTC.

V usage is TRBV5-1 and J usage is TRBJ2-2; 7 bases are shared with TRBD2. The germline V gene encodes CDR1 SGHRS and CDR2 YFSETQ. CDR3 length equals 14 residues. The V segment lost 5 bases and the J segment 3 bases; nucleotides outside the gene matches: 4. The CDR3 DNA reads TGCGCCAGCAGGGCGGGGGAGTACACCGGGGAGCTGTTTTTT. Protein product: CASRAGEYTGELFF.